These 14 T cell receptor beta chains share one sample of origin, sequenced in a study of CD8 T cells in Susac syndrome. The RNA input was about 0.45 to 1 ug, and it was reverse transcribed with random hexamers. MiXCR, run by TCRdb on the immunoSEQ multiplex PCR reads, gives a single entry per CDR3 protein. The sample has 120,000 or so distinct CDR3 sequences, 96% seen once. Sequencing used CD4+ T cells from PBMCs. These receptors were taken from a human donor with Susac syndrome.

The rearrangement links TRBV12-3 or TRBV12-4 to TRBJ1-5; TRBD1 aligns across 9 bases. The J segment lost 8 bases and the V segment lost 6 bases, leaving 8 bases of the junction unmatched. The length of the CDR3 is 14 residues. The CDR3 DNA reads TGTGCCAGCAGACCAACAGGGGGCGATGAGCCCCAGCATTTT. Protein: CASRPTGGDEPQHF.

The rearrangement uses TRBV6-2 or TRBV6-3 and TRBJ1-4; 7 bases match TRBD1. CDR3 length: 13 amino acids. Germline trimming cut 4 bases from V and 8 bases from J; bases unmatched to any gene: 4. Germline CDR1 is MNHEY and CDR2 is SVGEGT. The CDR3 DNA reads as TGTGCCAGCAGTTCGTCGGACAGGGAAAAACTGTTTTTT. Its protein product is CASSSSDREKLFF.

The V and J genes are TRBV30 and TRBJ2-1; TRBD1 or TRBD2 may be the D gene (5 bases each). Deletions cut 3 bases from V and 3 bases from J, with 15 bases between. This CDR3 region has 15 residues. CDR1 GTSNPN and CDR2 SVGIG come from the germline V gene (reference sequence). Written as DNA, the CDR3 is TGTGCCTGGAGAGTACCCGGGACGAACTACAATGAGCAGTTCTTC. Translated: CAWRVPGTNYNEQFF. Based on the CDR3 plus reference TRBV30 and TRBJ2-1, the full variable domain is SQTIHQWPATLVQPVGSPLSLECTVEGTSNPNLYWYRQAAGRGLQLLFYSVGIGQISSEVPQNLSASRPQDRQFILSSKKLLLSDSGFYLCAWRVPGTNYNEQFFGPGTRLTVL.

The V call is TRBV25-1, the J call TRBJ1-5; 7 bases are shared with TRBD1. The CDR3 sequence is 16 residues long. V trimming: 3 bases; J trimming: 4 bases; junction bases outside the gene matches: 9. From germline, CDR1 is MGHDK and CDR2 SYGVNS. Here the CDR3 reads CASSDDRDRPNQPQHF. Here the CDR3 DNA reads TGTGCCAGCAGTGACGACCGGGACAGACCTAATCAGCCCCAGCATTTT.

The CDR3 loop reads CASSWDGPNYGYTF. Here the CDR3 DNA reads TGCGCCAGCAGCTGGGACGGACCTAACTATGGCTACACCTTC. The genes are TRBV5-1 and TRBJ1-2; TRBD1 is a possible D gene (5 bases). Trimming took off 3 bases at V and 0 bases at J, with 9 bases between the two ends. Germline V gives CDR1 SGHRS, CDR2 YFSETQ. This CDR3 is built from 14 residues.

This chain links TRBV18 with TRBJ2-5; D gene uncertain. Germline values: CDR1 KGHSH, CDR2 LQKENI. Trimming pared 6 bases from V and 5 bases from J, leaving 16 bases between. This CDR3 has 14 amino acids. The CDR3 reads CASSPPGRSETQYF. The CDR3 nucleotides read TGTGCCAGCTCCCCTCCTGGGCGGTCGGAGACCCAGTACTTC.

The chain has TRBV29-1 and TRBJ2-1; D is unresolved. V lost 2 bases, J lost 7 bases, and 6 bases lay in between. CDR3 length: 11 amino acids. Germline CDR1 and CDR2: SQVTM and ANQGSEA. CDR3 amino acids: CSVERVNEQFF. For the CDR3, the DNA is TGCAGCGTTGAACGAGTGAATGAGCAGTTCTTC.

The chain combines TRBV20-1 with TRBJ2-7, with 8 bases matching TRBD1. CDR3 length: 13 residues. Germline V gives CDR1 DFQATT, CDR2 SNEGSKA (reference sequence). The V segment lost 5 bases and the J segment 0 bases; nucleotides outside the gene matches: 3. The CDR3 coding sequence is TGCAGTGCTCCCAGGGGGCCCTCCTACGAGCAGTACTTC. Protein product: CSAPRGPSYEQYF.

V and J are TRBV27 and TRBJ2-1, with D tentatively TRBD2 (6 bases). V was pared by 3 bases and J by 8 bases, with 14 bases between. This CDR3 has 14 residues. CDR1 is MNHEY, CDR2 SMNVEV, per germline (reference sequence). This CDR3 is CASSLEGMEDEQFF. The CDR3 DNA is TGTGCCAGCAGTTTGGAGGGAATGGAGGATGAGCAGTTCTTC.

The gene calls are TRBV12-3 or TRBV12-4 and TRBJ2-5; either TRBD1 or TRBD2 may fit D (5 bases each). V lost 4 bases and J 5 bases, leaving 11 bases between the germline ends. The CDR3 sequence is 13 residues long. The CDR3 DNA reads TGTGCCAGCAGTTCGAACCGGGGCGAGACCCAGTACTTC. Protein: CASSSNRGETQYF.

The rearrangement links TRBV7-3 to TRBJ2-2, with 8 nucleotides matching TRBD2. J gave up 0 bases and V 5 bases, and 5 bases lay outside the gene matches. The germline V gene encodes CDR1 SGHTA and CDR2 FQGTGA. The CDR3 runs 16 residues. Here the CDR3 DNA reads TGTGCCAGCAGCCCCCGGACTAGCACGAACACCGGGGAGCTGTTTTTT. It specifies CASSPRTSTNTGELFF.

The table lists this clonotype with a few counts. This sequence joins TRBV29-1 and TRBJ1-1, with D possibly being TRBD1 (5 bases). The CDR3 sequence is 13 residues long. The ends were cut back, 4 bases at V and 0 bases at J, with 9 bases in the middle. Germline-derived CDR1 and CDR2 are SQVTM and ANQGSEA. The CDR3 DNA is TGCAGCGTTGCGGGGCGAATGAACACTGAAGCTTTCTTT. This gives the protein CSVAGRMNTEAFF.

CDR3: CASSLRSQETQYF. The CDR3 DNA reads as TGTGCCAGCAGTTTGAGAAGCCAAGAGACCCAGTACTTC. The chain recombines TRBV12-3 or TRBV12-4 with TRBJ2-5; D is undetermined. The CDR3 length is 13 residues. Between the trimmed V and J ends, which lost 3 bases and 1 base, there was a span of 6 bases.

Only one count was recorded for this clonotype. CDR3 coding DNA: TGCGCCAGCAGCTTGGAGGGGACTCAGGCCTACGAGCAGTACTTC. Protein sequence: CASSLEGTQAYEQYF. J is TRBJ2-7 and V is TRBV5-1, with D maybe TRBD2 (6 bases). The CDR3 length is 15 residues. Trimming took off 0 bases at V and 2 bases at J, with 12 bases between the two ends. CDR1 and CDR2 from the germline V gene are SGHRS and YFSETQ.